These 32 T cell receptor beta chains were all obtained from the same sample, sequenced in a study of CD8+CD57+ T cells in acquired aplastic anemia. In patients chosen for sequencing, flow cytometry had shown CD8+CD57+ cell expansion. It was genomic DNA that served as the template for profiling TCR beta VDJ and CDR3. TCRdb re-analysed the reads in MiXCR, keeping a single row per CDR3 protein. The sample has more than 45,000 distinct CDR3 sequences; roughly three fifths are singletons. Source material: sorted CD4+, CD8+, or CD8+CD57+ T cells (not recorded which) from PBMCs. Every receptor here comes from a human donor with aplastic anemia.

J is TRBJ1-2 and V is TRBV20-1; unclear D gene. Germline assignment: CDR1 DFQATT and CDR2 SNEGSKA (reference sequence). The V gene lost 4 bases and the J gene lost 8 bases, with 14 bases spanning the gap. The CDR3 runs 12 residues. In DNA form, the CDR3 reads TGCAGTGCTAATACAGAGGGATTGGGCTACACCTTC. As protein: CSANTEGLGYTF.

This clonotype appeared many times. The J gene is TRBJ1-2, the V gene TRBV28; D is ambiguous. Trimming removed 3 bases at V and 0 bases at J, with 17 bases between. The CDR3 covers 17 residues. Germline V gene sequence: CDR1 MDHEN, CDR2 SYDVKM. Written as DNA, the CDR3 is TGTGCCAGCAGTTTTCCCTCGACCTTAAACTCTAACTATGGCTACACCTTC. It is translated as CASSFPSTLNSNYGYTF.

The V call is TRBV7-2, the J call TRBJ1-2, with no clear D. Germline V gives CDR1 SGHTA, CDR2 FQGNSA. The length of the CDR3 is 14 residues. The V and J ends lost 5 bases and 4 bases respectively, with 14 bases between them. The CDR3 sequence: CASSPSPMGYGYTF. The CDR3 DNA follows: TGTGCCAGCAGCCCTTCGCCCATGGGCTATGGCTACACCTTC.

The CDR3 DNA is TGTGCCAGCAGTTTAGCGGGGGGGAGCACAGATACGCAGTATTTT. Its protein is CASSLAGGSTDTQYF. V gene TRBV6-5 combines with J gene TRBJ2-3, with 11 bases identical to TRBD2. With V trimmed by 4 bases and J by 0 bases, 0 bases remained unmatched. Germline V gene lookup returns CDR1 MNHEY and CDR2 SVGAGI. CDR3 length: 15 amino acids.

The chain employs TRBV5-1 and TRBJ2-7; 12 nucleotides line up with TRBD2. Germline CDR1 reads SGHRS; CDR2 reads YFSETQ. This CDR3 comprises 16 residues. The J segment lost 7 bases and the V segment lost 0 bases, leaving 8 bases of the junction unmatched. The chain's CDR3 is CASSLERASGRAEQYF. For the CDR3, the DNA is TGCGCCAGCAGCTTGGAGCGGGCTAGCGGGAGGGCGGAGCAGTACTTC.

This chain connects TRBV27 to TRBJ2-2; 7 nucleotides agree with TRBD1. V shed 8 bases, J shed 8 bases, and the junction held 8 bases outside the gene matches. The CDR3 covers 13 residues. The germline gives CDR1 MNHEY, CDR2 SMNVEV (reference sequence). CDR3: CASSYRGSGELFF. The DNA of the CDR3 is TGTGCCAGCTCCTACAGGGGATCGGGGGAGCTGTTTTTT.

The V call is TRBV20-1, the J call TRBJ1-2; 8 nucleotides align to TRBD1. Germline assignment: CDR1 DFQATT and CDR2 SNEGSKA (reference sequence). The length of the CDR3 is 13 residues. The V and J ends lost 3 bases and 4 bases, in that order; junction bases with no gene match: 4. The CDR3 region is CSARTGVTYGYTF. CDR3 in DNA: TGCAGTGCTAGGACAGGGGTGACCTATGGCTACACCTTC.

This clonotype came up many times. The V gene is TRBV7-9, the J gene TRBJ2-5; 9 bases are shared with TRBD1. The germline V gene encodes CDR1 SEHNR and CDR2 FQNEAQ (reference sequence). This CDR3 contains 15 residues. Trimming at V came to 4 bases and at J to 5 bases, leaving 8 bases not matched to a gene. CDR3 protein: CASSSNTGGAETQYF. CDR3 nucleotide sequence: TGTGCCAGCAGCTCCAATACAGGGGGCGCCGAGACCCAGTACTTC.

The chain employs TRBV19 and TRBJ1-2; 9 nucleotides line up with TRBD1. The CDR3 runs 14 residues. The germline CDR1 and CDR2 sequences are LNHDA and SQIVND (reference sequence). The CDR3 nucleotides are TGTGCGACTCTTCGAGGGACAGGGCACTATGGCTACACCTTC. It specifies CATLRGTGHYGYTF.

The chain links TRBV2 to TRBJ1-1; no definite D call. The CDR3 has 11 residues. CDR1 is SNHLY, CDR2 FYNNEI, per germline. The germline V and J ends were trimmed by 2 bases and 7 bases, with 5 bases remaining between them. The CDR3 bases are TGTGCCAGCAGTGAATCCGGTGAAGCTTTCTTT. Its protein product is CASSESGEAFF.

Worth noting for this clonotype: Given the absence of the conserved phenylalanine or tryptophan at the CDR3 end, a read error is likely. The limits of the CDR3 on the DNA are not certain, so only TCRdb's listed CDR3 is given. This chain connects TRBV20-1 to TRBJ1-1. The CDR3 is 8 residues long, counting both termini. Germline V CDR1 and CDR2: DFQATT, SNEGSKA (reference sequence). CDR3 protein: CSVLPSMV.

V gene TRBV25-1 combines with J gene TRBJ2-7, with D possibly being TRBD1 (6 bases). Trimming removed 6 bases at V and 3 bases at J, with 18 bases between. CDR3 size: 15 residues. Germline V gene sequence: CDR1 MGHDK, CDR2 SYGVNS. CDR3 sequence reads: CASSQDGNRDYEQYF. In nucleotides, the CDR3 is TGTGCCAGCAGCCAAGATGGGAACAGGGACTACGAGCAGTACTTC.

The V and J genes are TRBV19 and TRBJ1-1; no clear D gene. Germline V lookup: CDR1 LNHDA, CDR2 SQIVND (reference sequence). Trimming took off 1 base at V and 1 base at J, with 4 bases between the two ends. CDR3 length: 13 residues. The CDR3 sequence is CASSIGPNTEAFF. Written as DNA, the CDR3 is TGTGCCAGTAGTATAGGTCCGAACACTGAAGCTTTCTTT.

This clonotype is medium-sized. V gene TRBV2 combines with J gene TRBJ2-7; D not resolved. Germline CDR1 is SNHLY and CDR2 is FYNNEI. V gave up 4 bases and J gave up 3 bases, with 10 bases separating them. This CDR3 has 13 residues. This CDR3 reads CASSAAANYEQYV. DNA for the CDR3: TGTGCCAGCAGTGCGGCCGCCAACTACGAGCAGTACGTC.

This chain joins TRBV6-1 and TRBJ2-1, with 16 positions matching TRBD2. The CDR3 length is 17 residues. Germline V lookup: CDR1 MNHNS, CDR2 SASEGT. V shed 5 bases, J shed 8 bases, and the junction held 9 bases outside the gene matches. CDR3 residues: CASSPMGTSGGAHEQFF. The CDR3 bases are TGTGCCAGCAGTCCGATGGGGACTAGCGGGGGGGCCCATGAGCAGTTCTTC.

The sample holds many counts of this clonotype. CDR3 residues: CASTSPEQGFDGYTF. The CDR3 DNA reads as TGTGCCAGCACCTCTCCGGAACAGGGTTTCGATGGCTACACCTTC. The chain has TRBV11-2 and TRBJ1-2; TRBD1 might be the D (6 bases). Germline V gives CDR1 SGHAT, CDR2 FQNNGV. V lost 7 bases and J lost 6, with 21 bases in between. There are 15 residues in the CDR3.

Points on this clonotype: A read error is possible here, since a much larger clone lies one base away. This CDR3 is missing its conserved last phenylalanine or tryptophan, likely due to a read error. The CDR3 sequence: CASSWRQGATGELFL. Written as DNA, the CDR3 is TGTGCCAGCAGCTGGCGACAGGGGGCCACCGGGGAGCTGTTTCTT. This chain connects TRBV7-9 to TRBJ2-2; 10 nucleotides match TRBD1. This CDR3 is built from 15 residues. Germline-derived CDR1 and CDR2 are SEHNR and FQNEAQ (reference sequence). With 4 bases clipped from V and 4 bases from J, the junction kept 3 bases outside the gene matches.

V and J are TRBV19 and TRBJ2-7, with 12 bases identical to TRBD1. V trimming: 6 bases; J trimming: 7 bases; junction bases outside the gene matches: 19. Germline values: CDR1 LNHDA, CDR2 SQIVND (reference sequence). The length of the CDR3 is 18 residues. The CDR3 nucleotides read TGTGCCAGTAGCTCCAAGATGGGGGACAGGGGGCTTTTGTATGAGCAGTACTTC. This translates into CASSSKMGDRGLLYEQYF.

The chain employs TRBV2 and TRBJ2-3, with 14 positions matching TRBD2. The V gene end was trimmed by 4 bases and the J gene end by 3 bases; junction bases not matched to a gene: 3. The CDR3 sequence is 16 residues long. CDR1 SNHLY and CDR2 FYNNEI come from the germline V gene. This CDR3 reads CASSVRLAGGTDTQYF. As DNA, the CDR3 is TGTGCCAGCAGTGTACGACTAGCGGGGGGGACAGATACGCAGTATTTT.

This clonotype was counted many times. This chain joins TRBV7-2 and TRBJ1-1; 11 nucleotides agree with TRBD1. The CDR3 runs 16 residues. The junction had 5 bases not matched to a gene; V was cut back by 2 bases and J by 3 bases. Germline V lookup: CDR1 SGHTA, CDR2 FQGNSA. The CDR3 here is CASSLWTGGEYTEAFF. CDR3 DNA: TGTGCCAGCAGCTTATGGACAGGGGGCGAATACACTGAAGCTTTCTTT.

The chain employs TRBV19 and TRBJ2-7; D is possibly TRBD2 (6 bases). Germline loops: CDR1 LNHDA, CDR2 SQIVND (reference sequence). V dropped 5 bases and J dropped 4 bases, with 12 bases sitting between them. The CDR3 length is 13 residues. CDR3 coding DNA: TGTGCCAGTAGTCCGGGACTCGGTTACGAGCAGTACTTC. This translates into CASSPGLGYEQYF.

The chain links TRBV14 to TRBJ1-2, with unresolved D. Trimming shortened V by 4 bases and J by 8 bases, and 14 bases separated the two germline ends. Germline V gene data show CDR1 as SGHDN and CDR2 as FVKESK. CDR3 length equals 13 residues. The CDR3 loop reads CASSRELRQGYTF. CDR3 DNA: TGTGCCAGCAGCCGAGAACTCAGGCAGGGCTACACCTTC.

The rearrangement uses TRBV29-1 and TRBJ1-5; no definite D call. There are 13 residues in the CDR3. Germline V CDR1 and CDR2: SQVTM, ANQGSEA. The ends were cut back, 7 bases at V and 2 bases at J, with 12 bases in the middle. The CDR3 spells CSAADDGNQPQHF. The CDR3, as DNA: TGCAGCGCCGCCGATGATGGCAATCAGCCCCAGCATTTT. Using reference TRBV29-1 and TRBJ1-5 for the parts outside the CDR3, the full variable domain is SAVISQKPSRDICQRGTSLTIQCQVDSQVTMMFWYRQQPGQSLTLIATANQGSEATYESGFVIDKFPISRPNLTFSTLTVSNMSPEDSSIYLCSAADDGNQPQHFGDGTRLSIL.

This clonotype was counted once. The CDR3 sequence: CASSPATSASSYEQYF. Written as DNA, the CDR3 is TGTGCCAGCAGCCCGGCGACTAGCGCGAGCTCCTACGAGCAGTACTTC. The rearrangement links TRBV7-2 to TRBJ2-7, with TRBD2 matching over 8 bases. Germline CDR1 and CDR2: SGHTA and FQGNSA. V shed 5 bases, J shed 0 bases, and the junction held 9 bases outside the gene matches. This CDR3 is 16 amino acids long.

The sample holds a few counts of this clonotype. This chain uses TRBV5-6 with TRBJ2-1; D remains unclear. Germline V gene sequence: CDR1 SGHDT, CDR2 YYEEEE. CDR3 length equals 12 residues. Deletions cut 3 bases from V and 0 bases from J, with 1 base between. The CDR3 spells CASSYSYNEQFF. CDR3 in DNA: TGTGCCAGCAGCTACTCCTACAATGAGCAGTTCTTC. The full variable domain, in which reference TRBV5-6 and TRBJ2-1 provide the parts outside the CDR3, is DAGVTQSPTHLIKTRGQQVTLRCSPKSGHDTVSWYQQALGQGPQFIFQYYEEEERQRGNFPDRFSGHQFPNYSSELNVNALLLGDSALYLCASSYSYNEQFFGPGTRLTVL.

A few counts support this clonotype. This sequence joins TRBV19 and TRBJ1-5, with 10 bases fitting TRBD1. Germline trimming cut 7 bases from V and 5 bases from J; bases unmatched to any gene: 5. The CDR3 loop spans 14 amino acids. Germline CDR1 reads LNHDA; CDR2 reads SQIVND (reference sequence). CDR3 region: CASTSTGGDQPQHF. The CDR3 DNA sequence: TGTGCCAGTACTTCGACAGGGGGCGATCAGCCCCAGCATTTT.

There are many counts of this clonotype. The gene calls are TRBV12-3 or TRBV12-4 and TRBJ2-5; 9 positions match TRBD1. V lost 4 bases to trimming and J lost 4 bases; unmatched junction nucleotides: 10. The CDR3 is made up of 16 amino acids. CDR3 loop: CASSYNRGLAGETQYF. The CDR3 DNA is TGTGCCAGCAGTTACAACAGGGGGCTCGCCGGAGAGACCCAGTACTTC.

By share, this clonotype counts as medium-sized. This sequence joins TRBV29-1 and TRBJ1-2; 9 bases map to TRBD1. Per the germline V gene, CDR1 is SQVTM and CDR2 is ANQGSEA. The CDR3 totals 16 residues. The V gene end was trimmed by 5 bases and the J gene end by 6 bases; junction bases not matched to a gene: 16. CDR3 nucleotide sequence: TGCAGCGTTATCACTACCTTCCGGGGACAGGGCGATGGCTACACCTTC. Protein product: CSVITTFRGQGDGYTF.

The chain carries TRBV15 and TRBJ1-2; 11 bases are shared with TRBD1. CDR1 LNHNV and CDR2 YYDKDF come from the germline V gene (reference sequence). V was clipped by 5 bases and J by 2 bases; unmatched bases: 4. The CDR3 covers 15 residues. CDR3 DNA sequence: TGTGCCACCAGCCTCCGGGACAGGGGGAACTATGGCTACACCTTC. It codes for CATSLRDRGNYGYTF.

J is TRBJ1-1 and V is TRBV7-3; no definite D call. Germline values: CDR1 SGHTA, CDR2 FQGTGA. V was pared by 5 bases and J by 0 bases, with 7 bases between. The CDR3 has 13 residues. The CDR3 DNA follows: TGTGCCAGCAGCCGAGACTTGAACACTGAAGCTTTCTTT. It translates to CASSRDLNTEAFF.

The chain couples TRBV7-2 to TRBJ2-7, with 7 bases fitting TRBD1. The CDR3 covers 15 residues. Germline CDR1 SGHTA, CDR2 FQGNSA. The V gene end was trimmed by 5 bases and the J gene end by 3 bases; junction bases not matched to a gene: 10. CDR3 in amino acids: CASSTAGTGVYEQYF. The CDR3 DNA reads as TGTGCCAGCAGCACCGCCGGAACAGGGGTCTACGAGCAGTACTTC.

This clonotype was picked up many times. This chain's CDR3 is CASSPGTGRDWTEAFF. CDR3 DNA: TGTGCCAGCAGCCCTGGGACAGGGAGAGATTGGACTGAAGCTTTCTTT. The V and J genes are TRBV11-2 and TRBJ1-1; TRBD1 matches at 9 bases. This CDR3 is 16 amino acids long. Germline V lookup: CDR1 SGHAT, CDR2 FQNNGV. V was clipped by 5 bases and J by 5 bases; unmatched bases: 12.